This T cell receptor beta chain derives from a study of identical twins. Trimming removed 8 bases at V and 5 bases at J, with 27 bases between. In germline, CDR1 is MDHEN, CDR2 SYDVKM. The CDR3 is 17 amino acids. TCRdb re-analysed the 5' RACE reads in MiXCR, keeping a single row per CDR3 protein. Of fewer than 350,000 distinct CDR3 sequences listed, more than 6.5% were seen once; the top ten hold 2.1%. This sample was also put to use in a study of yellow fever vaccine responses in identical twins.

The sequencing input was memory (CD45RO+) T cells sorted from blood. The V and J genes are TRBV28 and TRBJ2-5; possibly TRBD2 for D (6 bases). This TCR derives from a woman aged 18-29 years in good health. The CDR3 coding sequence is TGTGCCAGCTGCTTATTGGGCCGGTCCCAAGGAGGGGAGACCCAGTACTTC. Residues: CASCLLGRSQGGETQYF.